What follows are 23 T cell receptor beta chains derived from one specimen sequenced in a study of shared clonotypes between healthy human individuals. CD45RO-negative, CCR7-positively selected cells formed the naive CD8 fraction, excluding terminally differentiated effector memory CD45RA+ cells. Using immunoSEQ multiplex PCR, the repertoire was profiled, and TCRdb retains in-frame clones only, with some absent. Of around 1,900,000 clones in the sample, around 95% were seen once. The sample taken for sequencing was naive CD8+ T cells from PBMCs. Receptors originate from a man between 18 and 35 years old in good health. Some clones in this sample may be carry-over from other donors' samples.

The rearrangement joins TRBV5-1 to TRBJ2-2; 13 positions agree with TRBD2. Germline V gives CDR1 SGHRS, CDR2 YFSETQ. The CDR3 has 16 amino acids. Germline trimming cut 4 bases from V and 9 bases from J; bases unmatched to any gene: 9. The CDR3 nucleotides are TGCGCCAGCAGCCCAAGACTAGCGGGAGGACCCTGGGAGCTGTTTTTT. Amino acids: CASSPRLAGGPWELFF.

The chain employs TRBV10-3 and TRBJ2-1; D gene unclear. The CDR3 consists of 15 residues. V was clipped by 0 bases and J by 5 bases, with 11 bases between them. CDR1 and CDR2 (germline): ENHRY, SYGVKD. The CDR3 DNA reads as TGTGCCATCAGTGAGTCGGGCCCTGGGCACAATGAGCAGTTCTTC. It encodes CAISESGPGHNEQFF.

The chain joins TRBV7-9 to TRBJ2-2, with 8 bases lining up with TRBD2. The CDR3 sequence is 18 residues long. Per germline, CDR1 SEHNR and CDR2 FQNEAQ (reference sequence). The V gene end was trimmed by 8 bases and the J gene end by 1 base; junction bases not matched to a gene: 15. CDR3 sequence reads: CASLGVAGPRGNTGELFF. The CDR3 nucleotides read TGTGCCAGCCTTGGGGTAGCGGGACCCCGGGGGAACACCGGGGAGCTGTTTTTT.

CDR3 sequence reads: CASRSSRGWAEAFF. In DNA form, the CDR3 reads TGTGCCAGCAGGTCTTCGCGAGGTTGGGCTGAAGCTTTCTTT. The V gene is TRBV25-1, the J gene TRBJ1-1; no clear D. Trimming pared 6 bases from V and 6 bases from J, leaving 17 bases between. The CDR3 contains 14 residues. Germline CDR1 reads MGHDK; CDR2 reads SYGVNS. The full variable domain, completed using reference TRBV25-1 and TRBJ1-1, is EADIYQTPRYLVIGTGKKITLECSQTMGHDKMYWYQQDPGMELHLIHYSYGVNSTEKGDLSSESTVSRIRTEHFPLTLESARPSHTSQYLCASRSSRGWAEAFFGQGTRLTVV.

The V gene is TRBV27, the J gene TRBJ2-7, with a tentative D call TRBD2 (5 bases). CDR3 length equals 15 residues. CDR1 and CDR2 (germline): MNHEY, SMNVEV (reference sequence). The V gene lost 8 bases and the J gene lost 0 bases, with 17 bases spanning the gap. The DNA for the CDR3 is TGTGCCAGCCACCCCAGCGGAGGAAGCTCCTACGAGCAGTACTTC. As protein: CASHPSGGSSYEQYF.

The chain is built from TRBV4-3 and TRBJ1-5; 9 nucleotides match TRBD1. V dropped 1 base and J dropped 4; count of bases not matched to a gene: 2. The CDR3 totals 15 residues. CDR1 LGHNA and CDR2 YSLEER come from the germline V gene. As DNA, the CDR3 is TGCGCCAGCAGCCAAGCGACAGGGGGAAATCAGCCCCAGCATTTT. It is translated as CASSQATGGNQPQHF.

The gene calls are TRBV5-1 and TRBJ1-4; D uncertain. V was cut by 5 bases and J by 2 bases, with 19 bases left in between. This CDR3 has 17 residues. Germline CDR1 and CDR2: SGHRS and YFSETQ. The CDR3 here is CASSPGEWTRTNEKLFF. The CDR3 region has the DNA TGCGCCAGCAGTCCGGGAGAATGGACGCGGACTAATGAAAAACTGTTTTTT.

The chain has TRBV30 and TRBJ1-2, with D uncertain. This CDR3 contains 15 residues. Looked up from germline, CDR1 is GTSNPN and CDR2 is SVGIG (reference sequence). The germline V and J ends were trimmed by 0 bases and 9 bases, with 20 bases remaining between them. The CDR3: CAWSVPEFLKDRYTF. DNA for the CDR3: TGTGCCTGGAGTGTACCCGAGTTCCTAAAAGATCGCTACACCTTC.

The chain is built from TRBV5-1 and TRBJ1-1, with unresolved D. The CDR3 loop spans 13 amino acids. The V gene lost 7 bases and the J gene lost 1 base, with 11 bases spanning the gap. From germline, CDR1 is SGHRS and CDR2 YFSETQ. CDR3 sequence (DNA): TGCGCCAGCTTCCTGAGCACGAACACTGAAGCTTTCTTT. Amino acids: CASFLSTNTEAFF.

The rearrangement uses TRBV29-1 and TRBJ2-5; 7 bases agree with TRBD1. The germline gives CDR1 SQVTM, CDR2 ANQGSEA. Unmatched junction bases numbered 9, after V lost 0 bases and J lost 2 bases. CDR3 length equals 16 residues. The CDR3 DNA follows: TGCAGCGTTGAAGATCGGTTCCGGACAGGACAAGAGACCCAGTACTTC. Amino acid sequence: CSVEDRFRTGQETQYF.

The J gene is TRBJ2-7, the V gene TRBV15, with TRBD2 matching 8 bases. CDR1 is LNHNV and CDR2 is YYDKDF in the germline V gene (reference sequence). The V gene end was trimmed by 3 bases and the J gene end by 5 bases; junction bases not matched to a gene: 12. CDR3 length: 16 amino acids. In DNA, the CDR3 is TGTGCCACCAGCAGGGGCCGGGAGGGGTTTGGTGACGAGCAGTACTTC. Encoded protein: CATSRGREGFGDEQYF.

This clone was observed once. J is TRBJ1-1 and V is TRBV30, with D tentatively TRBD1 (5 bases). CDR1 and CDR2 from the germline V gene are GTSNPN and SVGIG (reference sequence). Trimming removed 1 base from V and 4 bases from J, with 10 bases in between. The CDR3 runs to 13 residues. The CDR3 DNA follows: TGTGCCTGGAGTGGGTGGGGGTCCACTGAAGCTTTCTTT. This gives the protein CAWSGWGSTEAFF.

The V gene is TRBV7-6, the J gene TRBJ2-5, with TRBD2 identical over 9 bases. V shed 3 bases and J 3 bases; nucleotides not matched to a gene: 5. Germline V gene lookup returns CDR1 SGHVS and CDR2 FNYEAQ. There are 15 residues in the CDR3. CDR3 residues: CASSFTSGLKETQYF. In DNA, the CDR3 is TGTGCCAGCAGCTTTACTAGCGGGCTAAAAGAGACCCAGTACTTC.

The gene calls are TRBV2 and TRBJ2-1; 13 bases are shared with TRBD2. The CDR3 is made up of 18 amino acids. Germline V lookup: CDR1 SNHLY, CDR2 FYNNEI. V gave up 4 bases and J gave up 10 bases; unmatched junction bases: 16. The CDR3 nucleotides read TGTGCCAGCAGTGTTTTTCTTCAGCAACTAGCGGGAGGGAACGAGCAGTTCTTC. Protein sequence: CASSVFLQQLAGGNEQFF.

The gene calls are TRBV7-6 and TRBJ1-4; no definite D call. CDR1 and CDR2 (germline): SGHVS, FNYEAQ. The CDR3 runs 18 residues. V lost 1 base and J 5 bases, leaving 20 bases between the germline ends. CDR3 in DNA: TGTGCCAGCAGCTTAGAAGGCATTGAGTTGCGTTCCAATGAAAAACTGTTTTTT. It translates to CASSLEGIELRSNEKLFF.

About this clone: Germline is not matched at one junction end, which may reflect a read error. The V and J genes are TRBV2 and TRBJ1-5, with TRBD1 matching 8 bases. CDR1 and CDR2 from the germline V gene are SNHLY and FYNNEI. CDR3 length: 15 residues. The CDR3 spells CASGERQGRNQPQHF. The DNA of the CDR3 is TGTGCCAGCGGTGAGAGACAGGGGCGCAATCAGCCCCAGCATTTT.

The chain employs TRBV7-8 and TRBJ2-1; D gene ambiguous. The CDR3 is 15 residues long. The germline gives CDR1 SGHVS, CDR2 FQNEAQ. V lost 4 bases to trimming and J lost 8 bases, with 18 bases between them. The DNA for the CDR3 is TGTGCCAGCAGCTCACCGTACGCAGGTCTCTATGAGCAGTTCTTC. It yields the protein CASSSPYAGLYEQFF.

V gene TRBV6-5 combines with J gene TRBJ2-1; D possibly uses TRBD1 or TRBD2 (5 bases each). Germline loops: CDR1 MNHEY, CDR2 SVGAGI. Trimming took 5 bases from V and 8 from J, leaving 16 bases between them. The CDR3 runs 14 residues. The CDR3 spells CASSPQGPGDEQFF. The CDR3 nucleotides read TGTGCCAGCAGTCCGCAGGGACCCGGGGATGAGCAGTTCTTC.

This chain joins TRBV30 and TRBJ2-7; no clear D. The CDR3 spans 12 residues. V gave up 2 bases and J gave up 4 bases, with 9 bases separating them. Germline-derived CDR1 and CDR2 are GTSNPN and SVGIG (reference sequence). CDR3 coding DNA: TGTGCCTGGAGTTACGAGAAGTACGAGCAGTACTTC. Translated, it gives CAWSYEKYEQYF.

The chain employs TRBV7-9 and TRBJ1-2; maybe TRBD1 (6 bases). The CDR3 consists of 17 residues. The V gene's germline CDR1 is SEHNR and CDR2 FQNEAQ (reference sequence). V lost 2 bases and J lost 0, with 16 bases in between. In DNA form, the CDR3 reads TGTGCCAGCAGCTTAACCACAGGACAGCATCCTAACTATGGCTACACCTTC. It codes for CASSLTTGQHPNYGYTF.

This chain uses TRBV5-1 with TRBJ2-7; a possible D gene is TRBD2 (6 bases). The CDR3 extends over 14 amino acids. The germline V and J ends were trimmed by 0 bases and 6 bases, with 13 bases remaining between them. Germline V gene lookup returns CDR1 SGHRS and CDR2 YFSETQ. The CDR3 DNA reads TGCGCCAGCAGCTTGGGGTCAGGAGGGCCCGAGCAGTACTTC. It codes for CASSLGSGGPEQYF.

The V and J genes are TRBV19 and TRBJ2-3; D remains ambiguous. The CDR3 covers 15 residues. V dropped 3 bases and J dropped 2 bases, with 12 bases sitting between them. Germline V gives CDR1 LNHDA, CDR2 SQIVND (reference sequence). CDR3 nucleotides: TGTGCCAGTAGTATGAGGCTAGTCCCCACAGATACGCAGTATTTT. This sequence encodes CASSMRLVPTDTQYF.

The J gene is TRBJ2-3, the V gene TRBV30, with 7 bases lining up with TRBD2. The CDR3 has 14 residues. Germline trimming cut 0 bases from V and 2 bases from J; bases unmatched to any gene: 2. CDR1 is GTSNPN, CDR2 SVGIG, per germline (reference sequence). The CDR3: CAWSVSGHTDTQYF. CDR3 sequence (DNA): TGTGCCTGGAGTGTTAGCGGGCACACAGATACGCAGTATTTT.